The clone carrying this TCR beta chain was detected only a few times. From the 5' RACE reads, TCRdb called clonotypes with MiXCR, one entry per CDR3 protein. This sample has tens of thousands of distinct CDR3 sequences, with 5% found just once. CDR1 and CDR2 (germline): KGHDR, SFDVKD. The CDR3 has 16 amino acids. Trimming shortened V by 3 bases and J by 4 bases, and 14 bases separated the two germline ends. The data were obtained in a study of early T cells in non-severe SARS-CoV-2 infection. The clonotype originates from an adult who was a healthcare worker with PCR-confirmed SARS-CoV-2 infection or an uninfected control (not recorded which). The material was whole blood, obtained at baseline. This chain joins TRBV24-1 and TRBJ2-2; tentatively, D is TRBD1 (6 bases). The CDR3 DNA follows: TGTGCCACCAGTGATGGCATGACAGGTGGCACCGGGGAGCTGTTTTTT. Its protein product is CATSDGMTGGTGELFF.